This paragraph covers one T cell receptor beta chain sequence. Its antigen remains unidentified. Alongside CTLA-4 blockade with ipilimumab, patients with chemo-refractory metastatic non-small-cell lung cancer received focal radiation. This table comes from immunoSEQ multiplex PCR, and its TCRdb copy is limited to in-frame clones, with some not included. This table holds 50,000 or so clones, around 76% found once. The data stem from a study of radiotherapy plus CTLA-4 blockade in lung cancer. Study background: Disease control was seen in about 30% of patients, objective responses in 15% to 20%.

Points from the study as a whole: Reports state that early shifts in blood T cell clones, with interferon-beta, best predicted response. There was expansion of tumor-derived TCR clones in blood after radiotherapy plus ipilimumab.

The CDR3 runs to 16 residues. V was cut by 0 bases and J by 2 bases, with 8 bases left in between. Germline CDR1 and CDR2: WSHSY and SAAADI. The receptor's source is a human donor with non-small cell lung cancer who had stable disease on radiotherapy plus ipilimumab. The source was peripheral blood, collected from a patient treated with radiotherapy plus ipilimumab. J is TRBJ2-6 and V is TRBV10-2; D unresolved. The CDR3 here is CASSESAGTGANVLTF. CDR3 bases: TGCGCCAGCAGTGAGTCCGCAGGTACTGGGGCCAACGTCCTGACTTTC.